The clone carrying this T cell receptor (beta chain) was seen a single time. The antigen is undetermined. The source of the sample is a study of cytomegalovirus exposure and HLA in healthy donors. The PCR ran on 60 Vbeta and 13 Jbeta primers. Profiling relied on immunoSEQ multiplex PCR, and the TCRdb table lists in-frame clones only, not all of them. This table has about 110,000 clones, over 65% appearing once. Overall study findings and caveats: In a later analysis, across HLA loci, associated TCR counts were highest for DRB1, lowest for HLA-C. As a later analysis revealed, most CMV-associated TCR beta chains appeared HLA-restricted. Investigators reported around 150 TCR beta chains as tied to cytomegalovirus.

Material: PBMCs. The receptor's source is a middle-aged woman in good health and CMV-seropositive.

The CDR3 region is CASSGSRGDGNYGYTF. In nucleotides, the CDR3 is TGTGCCAGCAGTGGATCCAGGGGGGACGGTAACTATGGCTACACCTTC. The chain couples TRBV25-1 to TRBJ1-2; 7 bases align to TRBD1. V lost 4 bases, J lost 1 base, and 9 bases stayed unmatched. Germline-derived CDR1 and CDR2 are MGHDK and SYGVNS. The CDR3 runs to 16 residues.